This passage covers 7 T cell receptor beta chains from one sample sequenced in a study of vaccination and CD4 T cells after COVID-19. These TCRs' antigens remain unknown. Specified treatment: roughly 10-day PBMC culture with coronavirus spike peptide pools or control peptides (ViraFEST assay). The Oncomine TCR Beta short-read assay was applied to DNA of cultured CD4+ T cells. TCRdb called the PCR reads again in MiXCR, with one record for every CDR3 protein. Seen here are 13,000 to 15,000 distinct CDR3 sequences, about 51% observed once, and the top ten hold 11% to 15%. The sample was CD4+ T cells from blood, cultured in vitro. These receptors originate from a human donor who had recovered from COVID-19.

Only a few counts were recorded for this clonotype. CDR3 sequence (DNA): TGTGCCAGCAGTGACGGACAGGGCTGGTCCGCAAACTATGGCTACACCTTC. Protein sequence: CASSDGQGWSANYGYTF. The rearrangement joins TRBV2 to TRBJ1-2; 8 positions agree with TRBD1. Germline V gives CDR1 SNHLY, CDR2 FYNNEI. Trimming removed 3 bases from V and 2 bases from J; junction bases left unmatched: 11. The CDR3 extends over 17 amino acids.

The gene calls are TRBV6-5 and TRBJ2-7; D may be TRBD1 (6 bases). Trimming shortened V by 2 bases and J by 4 bases, and 9 bases separated the two germline ends. Germline V gene sequence: CDR1 MNHEY, CDR2 SVGAGI. This CDR3 spans 13 amino acids. CDR3 DNA sequence: TGTGCCAGCAGTTACAGGGGGAAATACGAGCAGTACTTC. Its translation: CASSYRGKYEQYF.

This rearrangement joins TRBV7-9 to TRBJ2-5; 12 nucleotides match TRBD2. The CDR3 spans 19 residues. Germline lookup yields CDR1 SEHNR and CDR2 FQNEAQ (reference sequence). The V and J ends lost 5 bases and 5 bases, in that order; junction bases with no gene match: 18. CDR3 nucleotide sequence: TGTGCCAGCAGCACAAGAACTAGCGGGAGGCCGGGGATCGGTGAGACCCAGTACTTC. Amino acids: CASSTRTSGRPGIGETQYF.

The chain employs TRBV7-9 and TRBJ2-2, with a weak D call TRBD1 (6 bases). Germline V gene lookup returns CDR1 SEHNR and CDR2 FQNEAQ (reference sequence). The CDR3 spans 15 residues. V was pared by 5 bases and J by 4 bases, with 14 bases between. The CDR3 sequence: CASSQTMGATGELFF. DNA of the CDR3: TGTGCCAGCAGCCAAACCATGGGGGCCACCGGGGAGCTGTTTTTT.

The chain employs TRBV6-1 and TRBJ1-6; TRBD1 is a possible D gene (5 bases). The germline V gene has CDR1 MNHNS and CDR2 SASEGT. The V and J ends lost 2 bases and 6 bases respectively, with 14 bases between them. This CDR3 comprises 16 residues. This CDR3 is CASSEWGRAGNSPLHF. The DNA for the CDR3 is TGTGCCAGCAGTGAATGGGGCAGGGCTGGTAATTCACCCCTCCACTTT.

The table lists this clonotype with a few counts. This sequence joins TRBV6-2 or TRBV6-3 and TRBJ2-7; 7 bases fit TRBD2. This CDR3 has 14 residues. Germline assignment: CDR1 MNHEY and CDR2 SVGEGT. The ends lost 10 bases at V and 2 bases at J; junction bases unmatched: 11. CDR3 in DNA: TGTGCCACTCTCAGGGCTAGCGGTCCCTACGAGCAGTACTTC. It yields the protein CATLRASGPYEQYF.

This chain's CDR3 is CSAVINTGELFF. The CDR3 nucleotides are TGCAGTGCTGTAATAAACACCGGGGAGCTGTTTTTT. The chain recombines TRBV20-1 with TRBJ2-2; D uncertain. From germline, CDR1 is DFQATT and CDR2 SNEGSKA (reference sequence). The CDR3 has 12 residues. V was trimmed by 5 bases and J by 2 bases, leaving 6 bases between them.